This T cell receptor beta chain is drawn from a study of blood T cell repertoires in COVID-19. On the study more broadly: Both acute and convalescent COVID-19 samples were obtained from the United States, Italy and Spain. T cells, B-cell-depleted T cells, or PBMCs provided the cDNA or gDNA that served as material.

Recruited during active infection, patients (from Seattle) were subsequently followed longitudinally. Per the original data handling: Reference gene primer amplification gave estimated nucleated cell counts. The table came from immunoSEQ multiplex PCR; TCRdb's copy has only in-frame clones and leaves some out. V and J calls and clone size are given by that table; D and trimming were obtained from the DNA. Among some 230,000 clones listed, 75% to 85% were seen once. This CDR3 has 15 amino acids. CDR1 and CDR2 (germline): KGHSH, LQKENI. Deletions cut 3 bases from V and 3 bases from J, with 12 bases between.

Sample: peripheral blood. The TCR originated in a woman of 80 years or more with COVID-19, enrolled during active disease. This sequence joins TRBV18 and TRBJ2-1, with TRBD1 as a possible D gene (6 bases). CDR3 nucleotide sequence: TGTGCCAGCTCACCTACTGGGACAATCTACAATGAGCAGTTCTTC. Protein product: CASSPTGTIYNEQFF.